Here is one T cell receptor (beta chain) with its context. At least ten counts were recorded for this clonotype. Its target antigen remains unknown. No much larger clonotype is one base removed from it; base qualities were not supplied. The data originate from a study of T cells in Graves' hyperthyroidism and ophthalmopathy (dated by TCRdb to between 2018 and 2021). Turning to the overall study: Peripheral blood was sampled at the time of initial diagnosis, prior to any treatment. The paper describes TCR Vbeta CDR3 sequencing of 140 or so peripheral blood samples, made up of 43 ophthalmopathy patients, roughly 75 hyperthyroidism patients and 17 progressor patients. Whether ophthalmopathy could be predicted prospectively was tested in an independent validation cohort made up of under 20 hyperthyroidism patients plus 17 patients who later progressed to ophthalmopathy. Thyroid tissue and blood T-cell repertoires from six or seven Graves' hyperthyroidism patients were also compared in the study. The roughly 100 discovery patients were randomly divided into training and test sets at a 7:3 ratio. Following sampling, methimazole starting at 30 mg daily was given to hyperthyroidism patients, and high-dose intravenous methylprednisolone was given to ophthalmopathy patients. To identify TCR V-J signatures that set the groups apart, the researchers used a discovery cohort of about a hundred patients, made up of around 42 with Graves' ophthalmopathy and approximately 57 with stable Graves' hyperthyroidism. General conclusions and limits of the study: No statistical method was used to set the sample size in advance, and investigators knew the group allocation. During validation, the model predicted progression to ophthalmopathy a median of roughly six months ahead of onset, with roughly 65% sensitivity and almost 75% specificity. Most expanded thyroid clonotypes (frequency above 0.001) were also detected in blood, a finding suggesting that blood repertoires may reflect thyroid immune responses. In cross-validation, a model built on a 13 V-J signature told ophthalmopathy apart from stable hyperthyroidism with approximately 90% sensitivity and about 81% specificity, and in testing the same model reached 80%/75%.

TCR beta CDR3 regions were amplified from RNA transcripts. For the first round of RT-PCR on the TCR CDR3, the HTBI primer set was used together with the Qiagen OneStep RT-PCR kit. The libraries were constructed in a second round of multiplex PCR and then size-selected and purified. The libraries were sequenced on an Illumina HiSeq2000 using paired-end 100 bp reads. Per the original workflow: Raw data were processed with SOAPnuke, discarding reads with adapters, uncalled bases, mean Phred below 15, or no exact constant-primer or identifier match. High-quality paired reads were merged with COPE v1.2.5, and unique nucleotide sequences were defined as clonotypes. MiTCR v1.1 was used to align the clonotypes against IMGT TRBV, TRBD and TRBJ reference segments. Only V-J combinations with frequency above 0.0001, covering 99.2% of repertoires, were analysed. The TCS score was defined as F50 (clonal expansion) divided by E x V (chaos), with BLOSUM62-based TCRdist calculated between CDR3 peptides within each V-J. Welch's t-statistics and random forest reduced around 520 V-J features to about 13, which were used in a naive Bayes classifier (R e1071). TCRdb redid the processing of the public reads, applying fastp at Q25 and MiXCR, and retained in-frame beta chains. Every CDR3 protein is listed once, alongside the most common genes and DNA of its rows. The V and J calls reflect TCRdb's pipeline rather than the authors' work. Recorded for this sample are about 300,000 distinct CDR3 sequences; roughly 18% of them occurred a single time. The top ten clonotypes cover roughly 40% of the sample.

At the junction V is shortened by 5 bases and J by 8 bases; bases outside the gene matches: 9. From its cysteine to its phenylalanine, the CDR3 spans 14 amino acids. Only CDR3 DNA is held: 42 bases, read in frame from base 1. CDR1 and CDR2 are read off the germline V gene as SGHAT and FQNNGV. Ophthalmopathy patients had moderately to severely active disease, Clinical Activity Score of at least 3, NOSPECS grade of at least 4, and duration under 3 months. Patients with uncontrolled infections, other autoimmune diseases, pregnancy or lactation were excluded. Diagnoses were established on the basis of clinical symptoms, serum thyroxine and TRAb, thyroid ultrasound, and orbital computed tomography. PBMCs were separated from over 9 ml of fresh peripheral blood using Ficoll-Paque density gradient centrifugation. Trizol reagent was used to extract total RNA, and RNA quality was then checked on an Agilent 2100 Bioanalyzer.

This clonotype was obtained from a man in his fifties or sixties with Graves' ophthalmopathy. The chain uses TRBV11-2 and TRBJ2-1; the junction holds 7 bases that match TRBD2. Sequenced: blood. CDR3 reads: CASSDRLAVDEQFF. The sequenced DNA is TGTGCCAGCAGCGACCGACTAGCTGTGGATGAGCAGTTCTTC. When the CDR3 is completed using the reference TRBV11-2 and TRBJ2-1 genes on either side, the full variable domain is EAGVAQSPRYKIIEKRQSVAFWCNPISGHATLYWYQQILGQGPKLLIQFQNNGVVDDSQLPKDRFSAERLKGVDSTLKIQPAKLEDSAVYLCASSDRLAVDEQFFGPGTRLTVL.